This T cell receptor (beta chain) was found in a study of tumor-infiltrating lymphocytes in primary liver carcinoma. Starting material of roughly 0.45 ug total RNA yielded TCR beta cDNA via a constant-region primer. Modified slightly, ARM-PCR produced TCR beta libraries over three nested multiplex PCR rounds. The first two PCR rounds used TRBV1-TRBV30 forward primers with a C-beta reverse primer, approximately 11 cycles each. TCRdb re-derived calls from the multiplex PCR reads in MiXCR, one entry per CDR3 protein. This table has roughly 100,000 distinct CDR3 sequences, around 66% appearing once. Germline V gene lookup returns CDR1 SNHLY and CDR2 FYNNEI. CDR3 length: 12 amino acids. As concerns this clonotype: A read error may produce the germline difference seen at one junction end.

Without any cell sorting, roughly 18-34 mg of bulk tissue yielded co-extracted RNA and DNA. The chain is built from TRBV2 and TRBJ1-5; D is ambiguous. The receptor comes from a woman in her sixties with primary liver carcinoma and hepatitis B virus infection. The sample taken for sequencing was liver tumor tissue from sampling region 2. Subset specified: tumor region T2, inferior pole. CDR3 sequence: CASSDGDHPQHF. Written as DNA, the CDR3 is TGTGCCAGCAGTGACGGGGATCACCCCCAGCATTTT.